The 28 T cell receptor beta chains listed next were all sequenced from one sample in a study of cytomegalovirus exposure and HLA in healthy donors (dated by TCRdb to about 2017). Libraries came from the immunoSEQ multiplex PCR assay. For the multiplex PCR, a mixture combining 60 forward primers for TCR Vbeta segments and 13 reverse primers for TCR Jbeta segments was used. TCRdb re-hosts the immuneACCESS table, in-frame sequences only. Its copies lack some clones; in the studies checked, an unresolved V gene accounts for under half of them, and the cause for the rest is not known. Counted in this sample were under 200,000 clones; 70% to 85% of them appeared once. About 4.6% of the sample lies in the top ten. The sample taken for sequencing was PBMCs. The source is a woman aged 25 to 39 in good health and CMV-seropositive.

CDR3 sequence: CASSNLGQGNTEAFF. The CDR3 coding sequence is TGTGCCAGCAGTAACCTCGGACAGGGGAACACTGAAGCTTTCTTT. V gene TRBV6-1 combines with J gene TRBJ1-1, with 8 bases lining up with TRBD1. V shed 5 bases and J 1 base; nucleotides not matched to a gene: 6. Germline CDR1 MNHNS, CDR2 SASEGT. This CDR3 comprises 15 residues.

The CDR3 sequence: CASSRYQEAGNTIYF. CDR3 DNA sequence: TGTGCCAGCAGTCGCTATCAGGAGGCTGGAAACACCATATATTTT. The chain combines TRBV6-5 with TRBJ1-3; D remains unclear. Per germline, CDR1 MNHEY and CDR2 SVGAGI. Deletions cut 5 bases from V and 2 bases from J, with 13 bases between. The CDR3 covers 15 residues.

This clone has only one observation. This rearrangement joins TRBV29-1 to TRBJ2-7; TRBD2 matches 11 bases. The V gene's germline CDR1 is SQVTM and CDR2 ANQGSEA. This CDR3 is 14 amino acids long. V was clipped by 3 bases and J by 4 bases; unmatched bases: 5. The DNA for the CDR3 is TGCAGCGTTGACAGGCTAGCGGGGGGATACGAGCAGTACTTC. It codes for CSVDRLAGGYEQYF.

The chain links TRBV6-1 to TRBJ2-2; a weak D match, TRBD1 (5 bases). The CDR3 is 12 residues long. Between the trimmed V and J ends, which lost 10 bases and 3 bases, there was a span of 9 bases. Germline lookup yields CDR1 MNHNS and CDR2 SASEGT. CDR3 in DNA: TGTGCCAACCAGGGATACACCGGGGAGCTGTTTTTT. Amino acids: CANQGYTGELFF.

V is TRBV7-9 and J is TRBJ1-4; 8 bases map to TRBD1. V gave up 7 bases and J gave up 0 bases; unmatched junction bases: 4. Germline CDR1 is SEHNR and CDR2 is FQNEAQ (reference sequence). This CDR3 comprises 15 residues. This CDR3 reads CASNGQGATNEKLFF. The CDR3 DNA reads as TGTGCCAGCAACGGACAGGGTGCAACTAATGAAAAACTGTTTTTT.

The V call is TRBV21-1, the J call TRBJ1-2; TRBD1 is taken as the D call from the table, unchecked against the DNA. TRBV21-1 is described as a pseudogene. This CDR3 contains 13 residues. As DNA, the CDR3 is TGTGCCAGCAGCAAATGGGCACAGTCAGGCTACACCTTC. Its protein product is CASSKWAQSGYTF.

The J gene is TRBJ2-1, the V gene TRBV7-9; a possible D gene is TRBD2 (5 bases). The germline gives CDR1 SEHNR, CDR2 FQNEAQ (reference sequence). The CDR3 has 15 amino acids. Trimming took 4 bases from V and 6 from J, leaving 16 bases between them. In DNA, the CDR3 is TGTGCCAGCAGCTACGGGGAGCCCCTACCCAATGAGCAGTTCTTC. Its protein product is CASSYGEPLPNEQFF.

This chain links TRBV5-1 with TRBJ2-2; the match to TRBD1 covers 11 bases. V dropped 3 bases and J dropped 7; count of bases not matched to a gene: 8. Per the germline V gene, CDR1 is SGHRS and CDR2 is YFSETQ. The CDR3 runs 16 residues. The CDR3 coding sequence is TGCGCCAGCAGCTCGACCGGGACAGGGGGGATCGGGGAGCTGTTTTTT. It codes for CASSSTGTGGIGELFF.

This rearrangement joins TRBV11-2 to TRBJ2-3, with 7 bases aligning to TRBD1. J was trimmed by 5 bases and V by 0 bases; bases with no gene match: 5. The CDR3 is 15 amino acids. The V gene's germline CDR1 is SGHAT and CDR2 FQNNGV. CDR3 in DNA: TGTGCCAGCAGCTTAGAACGCACAGGGGAAGATACGCAGTATTTT. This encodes CASSLERTGEDTQYF.

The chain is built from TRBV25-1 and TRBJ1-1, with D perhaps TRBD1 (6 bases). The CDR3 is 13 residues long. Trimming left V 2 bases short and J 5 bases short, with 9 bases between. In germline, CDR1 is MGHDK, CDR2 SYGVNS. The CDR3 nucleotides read TGTGCCAGCAGTGAACGGGGGGCAACTGAAGCTTTCTTT. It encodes CASSERGATEAFF.

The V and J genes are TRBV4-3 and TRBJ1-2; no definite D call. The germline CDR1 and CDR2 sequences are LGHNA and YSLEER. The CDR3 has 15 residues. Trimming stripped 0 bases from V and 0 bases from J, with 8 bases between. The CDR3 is CASSQDWRPNYGYTF. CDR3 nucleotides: TGCGCCAGCAGCCAAGATTGGAGGCCTAACTATGGCTACACCTTC.

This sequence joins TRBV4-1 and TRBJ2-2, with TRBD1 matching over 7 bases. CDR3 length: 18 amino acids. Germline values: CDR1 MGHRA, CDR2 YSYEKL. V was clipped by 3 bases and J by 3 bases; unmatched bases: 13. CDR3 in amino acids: CASSHARDGTVYTGELFF. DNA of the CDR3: TGCGCCAGCAGCCATGCCCGTGACGGGACAGTGTACACCGGGGAGCTGTTTTTT.

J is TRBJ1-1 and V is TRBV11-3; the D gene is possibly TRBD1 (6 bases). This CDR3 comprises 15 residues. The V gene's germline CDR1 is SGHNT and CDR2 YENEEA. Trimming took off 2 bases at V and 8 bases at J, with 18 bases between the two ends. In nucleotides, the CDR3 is TGTGCCAGCAGCTTACCTAATAGTCGGACAGTCGAAGCTTTCTTT. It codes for CASSLPNSRTVEAFF.

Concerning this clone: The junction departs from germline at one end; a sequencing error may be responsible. DNA of the CDR3: TGCGCCAGCCATCGAGGCAGTTTATTT. Residues: CASHRGSLF. The chain combines TRBV4-1 with TRBJ1-6; the D is unclear. The germline V gene has CDR1 MGHRA and CDR2 YSYEKL. This CDR3 is 9 amino acids long.

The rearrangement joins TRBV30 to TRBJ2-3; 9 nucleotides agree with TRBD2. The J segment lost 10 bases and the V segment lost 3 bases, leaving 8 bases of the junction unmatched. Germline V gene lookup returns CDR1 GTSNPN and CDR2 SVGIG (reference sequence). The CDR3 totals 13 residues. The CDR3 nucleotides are TGTGCCTGGAGAAGGGCTAGCGGGATTGCGCAGTATTTT. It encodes CAWRRASGIAQYF.

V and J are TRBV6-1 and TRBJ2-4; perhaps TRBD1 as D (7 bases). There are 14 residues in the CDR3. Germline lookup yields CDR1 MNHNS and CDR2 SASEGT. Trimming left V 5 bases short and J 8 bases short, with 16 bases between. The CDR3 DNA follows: TGTGCCAGCAGTCCAAGGGGGCGGGGAGACATTCAGTACTTC. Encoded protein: CASSPRGRGDIQYF.

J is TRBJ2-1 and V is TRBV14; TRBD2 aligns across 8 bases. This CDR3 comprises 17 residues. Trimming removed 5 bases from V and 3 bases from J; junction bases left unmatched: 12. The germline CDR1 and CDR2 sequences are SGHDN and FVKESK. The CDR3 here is CASSKLGSGSFYNEQFF. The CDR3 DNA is TGTGCCAGCAGCAAATTAGGAAGCGGGAGCTTCTACAATGAGCAGTTCTTC.

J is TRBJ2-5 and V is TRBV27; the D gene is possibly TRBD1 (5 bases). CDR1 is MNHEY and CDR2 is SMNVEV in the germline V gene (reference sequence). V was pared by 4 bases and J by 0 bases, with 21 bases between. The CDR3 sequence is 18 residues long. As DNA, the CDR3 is TGTGCCAGCAGTTCCCCCCTTTCAGGACACCCGTACCAAGAGACCCAGTACTTC. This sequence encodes CASSSPLSGHPYQETQYF.

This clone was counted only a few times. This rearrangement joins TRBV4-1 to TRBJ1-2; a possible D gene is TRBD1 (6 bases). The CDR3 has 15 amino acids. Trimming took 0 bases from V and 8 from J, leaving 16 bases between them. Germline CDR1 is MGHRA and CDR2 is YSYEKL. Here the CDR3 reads CASSQESGVLGGYTF. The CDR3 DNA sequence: TGCGCCAGCAGCCAAGAATCAGGGGTACTTGGGGGCTACACCTTC.

CDR3 loop: CASSDGLGLGGELFF. The CDR3 bases are TGTGCCAGCAGTGACGGCCTAGGATTGGGCGGGGAGCTGTTTTTT. This chain links TRBV25-1 with TRBJ2-2; D unresolved. CDR3 length: 15 residues. CDR1 and CDR2 (germline): MGHDK, SYGVNS. The V end lost 3 bases, the J end lost 7 bases, and 15 bases lay between the germline ends.

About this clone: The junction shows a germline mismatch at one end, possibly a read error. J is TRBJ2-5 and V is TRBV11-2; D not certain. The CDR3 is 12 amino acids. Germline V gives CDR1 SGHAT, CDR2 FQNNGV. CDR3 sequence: CASSLDQETQYF. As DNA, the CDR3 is TGTGCCAGCAGCTTAGACCAGGAGACCCAGTACTTC. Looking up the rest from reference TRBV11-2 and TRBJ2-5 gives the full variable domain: EAGVAQSPRYKIIEKRQSVAFWCNPISGHATLYWYQQILGQGPKLLIQFQNNGVVDDSQLPKDRFSAERLKGVDSTLKIQPAKLEDSAVYLCASSLDQETQYFGPGTRLLVL.

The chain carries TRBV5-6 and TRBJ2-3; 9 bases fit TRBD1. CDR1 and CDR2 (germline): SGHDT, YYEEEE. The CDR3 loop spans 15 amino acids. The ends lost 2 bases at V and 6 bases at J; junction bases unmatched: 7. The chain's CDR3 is CASSFGDRVFDTQYF. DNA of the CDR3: TGTGCCAGCAGCTTCGGGGACAGGGTCTTCGATACGCAGTATTTT.

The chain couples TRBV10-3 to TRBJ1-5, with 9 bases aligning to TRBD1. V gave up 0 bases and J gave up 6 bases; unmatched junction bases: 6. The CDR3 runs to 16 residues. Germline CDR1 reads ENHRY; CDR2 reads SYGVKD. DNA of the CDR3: TGTGCCATCAGTGAGTCGGACAGGGGACAGGGTCAGCCCCAGCATTTT. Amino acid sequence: CAISESDRGQGQPQHF.

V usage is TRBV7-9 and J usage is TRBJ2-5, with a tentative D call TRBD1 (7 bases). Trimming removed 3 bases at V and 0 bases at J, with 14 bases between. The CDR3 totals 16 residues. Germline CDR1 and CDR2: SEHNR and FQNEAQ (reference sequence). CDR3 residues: CASSFQGGRYQETQYF. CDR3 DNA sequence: TGTGCCAGCAGCTTTCAGGGGGGCCGGTACCAAGAGACCCAGTACTTC. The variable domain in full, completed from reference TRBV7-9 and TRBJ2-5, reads DTGVSQNPRHKITKRGQNVTFRCDPISEHNRLYWYRQTLGQGPEFLTYFQNEAQLEKSRLLSDRFSAERPKGSFSTLEIQRTEQGDSAMYLCASSFQGGRYQETQYFGPGTRLLVL.

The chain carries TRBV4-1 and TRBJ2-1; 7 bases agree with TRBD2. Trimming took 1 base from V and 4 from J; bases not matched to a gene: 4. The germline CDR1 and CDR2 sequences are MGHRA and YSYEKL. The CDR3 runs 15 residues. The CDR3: CASSQGRGGYNEQFF. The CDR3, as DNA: TGCGCCAGCAGCCAAGGCCGGGGAGGGTACAATGAGCAGTTCTTC.

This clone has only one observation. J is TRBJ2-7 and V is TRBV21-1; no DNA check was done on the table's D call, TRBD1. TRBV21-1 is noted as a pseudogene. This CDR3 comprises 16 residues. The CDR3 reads CASSNNQRGGTYEQYF. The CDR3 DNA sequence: TGTGCCAGCAGCAATAACCAACGTGGGGGCACCTACGAGCAGTACTTC.

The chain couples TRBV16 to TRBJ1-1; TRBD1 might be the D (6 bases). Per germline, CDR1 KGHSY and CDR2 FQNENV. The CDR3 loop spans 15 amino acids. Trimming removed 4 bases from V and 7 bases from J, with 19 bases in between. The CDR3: CASSPLGGLSVEAFF. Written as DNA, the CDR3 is TGTGCCAGCAGCCCCCTGGGGGGGCTTTCCGTTGAAGCTTTCTTT.

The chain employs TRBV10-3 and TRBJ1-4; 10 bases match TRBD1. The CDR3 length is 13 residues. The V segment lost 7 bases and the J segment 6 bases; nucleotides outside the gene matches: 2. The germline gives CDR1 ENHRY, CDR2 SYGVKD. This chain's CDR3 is CAIKGQGHEKLFF. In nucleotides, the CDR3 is TGTGCCATCAAGGGACAGGGGCATGAAAAACTGTTTTTT.